The rows below give T cell receptor beta chains drawn from one sample of a study of PD-L1 blockade in urothelial cancer. The table came from immunoSEQ multiplex PCR; TCRdb's copy has only in-frame clones and leaves some out. In the table there are approximately 51,000 clones, 86% of which are singletons. The sample here was PBMCs, taken around atezolizumab (anti-PD-L1) treatment. The source of these receptors is a man between 60 and 70 years old with urothelial cancer. Both conserved end residues are part of each CDR3. The order of the fields is D gene, clone size, J gene, V gene, CDR3 DNA, CDR3 protein. D genes are given only for firm matches. The size entry is marked missing in some rows and otherwise reads once, few, many or a size class.

>TRBD1|NA|TRBJ1-1|TRBV27
TGTGCCAGCAGTTCCCCGGGGACAGGGAACACTGAAGCTTTCTTT
CASSSPGTGNTEAFF
>NA|NA|TRBJ1-1|TRBV6-1
TGTGCCAGCAGTGAAGCACAACAGCCCCGGCCCCCCACTGAAGCTTTCTTT
CASSEAQQPRPPTEAFF
>NA|NA|TRBJ1-1|TRBV9
TGTGCCAGCAGCGTAGAGGTAGCCCCCGAGGCTGAAGCTTTCTTT
CASSVEVAPEAEAFF
>TRBD1|NA|TRBJ1-1|TRBV5-5
TGTGCCAGCAGCTTGGAGACAGGGTATAGTGTGAACACTGAAGCTTTCTTT
CASSLETGYSVNTEAFF
>TRBD1|NA|TRBJ2-7|TRBV29-1
TGCAGCGTTGGGCCCCCGGGACAGGGCTACGAGCAGTACTTC
CSVGPPGQGYEQYF
>NA|NA|TRBJ1-1|TRBV6-5
TGTGCCAGCAGGTCAACAGGGTCTGAAGCTTTCTTT
CASRSTGSEAFF
>NA|NA|TRBJ1-5|TRBV4-1
TGCGCCAGCAGCCAAGCAGGGGTTAATCAGCCCCAGCATTTT
CASSQAGVNQPQHF
>NA|NA|TRBJ1-5|TRBV5-4
TGTGCCAGCAGCTTATGGGGGCAGGAGCCCCAGCATTTT
CASSLWGQEPQHF
>NA|NA|TRBJ2-5|TRBV15
TGTGCCACCAGCGGGAGAGAAGGAGGGACCCAGTACTTC
CATSGREGGTQYF
>NA|NA|TRBJ2-1|TRBV6-1
TGTGCCAGCAGTGGTAGTAGGTTCTTC
CASSGSRFF
>NA|NA|TRBJ2-7|TRBV27
TGTGCCAGCAGTTTGGGCAGTACTTCCTACGAGCAGTACTTC
CASSLGSTSYEQYF
>NA|NA|TRBJ2-3|TRBV5-1
TGCGCCAGCAGCTTGGGCCGGGGAGATACGCAGTATTTT
CASSLGRGDTQYF
>TRBD2|NA|TRBJ2-7|TRBV7-2
TGTGCCAGCAGCACGACTAGCGGGGGCTCCTACGAGCAGTACTTC
CASSTTSGGSYEQYF
>NA|NA|TRBJ1-4|TRBV29-1
TGCAGTGCCATTTCCGTGCAGGGTTACGAAAAACTGTTTTTT
CSAISVQGYEKLFF
>NA|few|TRBJ1-1|TRBV29-1
TGCAGCGTTGCGGTGACAGGGAACACTGAAGCTTTCTTT
CSVAVTGNTEAFF
>TRBD1|NA|TRBJ2-1|TRBV5-1
TGCGCCAGCAGCGATACGGGACAGACGTACAATGAGCAGTTCTTC
CASSDTGQTYNEQFF
>NA|few|TRBJ1-2|TRBV27
TGTGCCAGCAGTTTATCAAGCGACCACTATGGCTACACCTTC
CASSLSSDHYGYTF
>NA|NA|TRBJ2-7|TRBV2
TGTGCCAGCAGTGTTGAGTACGAGCAGTACTTC
CASSVEYEQYF
>TRBD1|NA|TRBJ1-6|TRBV5-5
TGTGCCAGCAGCGGGACAGAATCTTTTAATTCACCCCTCCACTTT
CASSGTESFNSPLHF
>NA|NA|TRBJ1-5|TRBV7-8
TGTGCCAGCAGAACAGGGAATCAGCCCCAGCATTTT
CASRTGNQPQHF
>NA|once|TRBJ2-5|TRBV7-9
TGTGCCAGCAGCTTAGAGTGGCCGGGGACACCTACCTTGCGGGAGACCCAGTACTTC
CASSLEWPGTPTLRETQYF
>TRBD2|NA|TRBJ2-7|TRBV2
TGTGCCCGCGGGAGGGCCGGCTACGAGCAGTACTTC
CARGRAGYEQYF
>TRBD2|NA|TRBJ2-2|TRBV9
TGTGCCAGCAGCGTCGATACTAGCGGGAACACCGGGGAGCTGTTTTTT
CASSVDTSGNTGELFF
>TRBD2|NA|TRBJ2-7|TRBV19
TGTGCCAGTAGTATTCCCTCCGGGACTAGCGCGAGCTACGAGCAGTACTTC
CASSIPSGTSASYEQYF
>TRBD1|NA|TRBJ1-4|TRBV27
TGTGCCAGCTGCCGAGCCGGACAGGGGTGGGATGAAAAACTGTTTTTT
CASCRAGQGWDEKLFF
>TRBD2|NA|TRBJ2-1|TRBV30
TGTGCCTGGAGTGTGTTAGGACTAGCGGGGGGGCCTGAGAATGAGCAGTTCTTC
CAWSVLGLAGGPENEQFF
>TRBD1|NA|TRBJ1-2|TRBV11-2
TGTGCCAGCAGCTTGCAGACAGGGCTCTATGGCTACACCTTC
CASSLQTGLYGYTF
>NA|NA|TRBJ1-1|TRBV18
TGTGCCAGCGCCCGACAGAGTGAAGCTTTCTTT
CASARQSEAFF
>NA|NA|TRBJ2-5|TRBV5-1
TGCGCCAGCAGCTTAATGCGATACCAAGAGACCCAGTACTTC
CASSLMRYQETQYF
>NA|once|TRBJ2-7|TRBV6-5
TGTGCCAGCAGTAGACACCCTGATCGTGAGCAGTACTTC
CASSRHPDREQYF
>NA|NA|TRBJ2-5|TRBV9
TGTGCCAGCAGCGTAGGGACACTGCAAGAGACCCAGTACTTC
CASSVGTLQETQYF
>NA|NA|TRBJ2-2|TRBV11-2
TGTGCCAGCAGCCCAACGAAAGGACAGAGTCCCACCGGGGAGCTGTTTTTT
CASSPTKGQSPTGELFF
>TRBD2|once|TRBJ2-3|TRBV29-1
TGCAGCGTTGATCACACTAGCGGGGGCCCCACAGATACGCAGTATTTT
CSVDHTSGGPTDTQYF
>NA|NA|TRBJ1-1|TRBV18
TGTGCCAGCTCACCGCAGGGTTTGGGCACTGAAGCTTTCTTT
CASSPQGLGTEAFF
>NA|NA|TRBJ1-1|TRBV7-2
TGTGCCAGCAGTCCCCTGTATGCCTCGGGGGCTTTCTTT
CASSPLYASGAFF